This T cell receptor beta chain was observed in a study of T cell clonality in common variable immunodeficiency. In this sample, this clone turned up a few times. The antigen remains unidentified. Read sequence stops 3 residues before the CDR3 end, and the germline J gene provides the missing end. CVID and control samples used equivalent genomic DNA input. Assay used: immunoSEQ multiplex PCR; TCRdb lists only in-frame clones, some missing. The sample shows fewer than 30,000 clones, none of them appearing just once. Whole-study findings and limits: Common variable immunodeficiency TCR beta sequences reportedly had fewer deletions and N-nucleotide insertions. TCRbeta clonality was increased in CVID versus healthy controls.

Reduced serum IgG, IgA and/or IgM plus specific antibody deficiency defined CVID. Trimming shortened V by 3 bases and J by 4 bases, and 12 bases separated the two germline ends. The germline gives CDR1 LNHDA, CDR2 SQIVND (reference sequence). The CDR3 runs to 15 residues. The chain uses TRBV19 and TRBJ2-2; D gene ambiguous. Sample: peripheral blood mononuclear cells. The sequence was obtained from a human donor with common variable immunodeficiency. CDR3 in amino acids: CASSIYSTRTGELFF. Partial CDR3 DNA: TGTGCCAGTAGTATTTACAGCACACGCACCGGGGAG. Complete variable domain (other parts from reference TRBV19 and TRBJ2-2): DGGITQSPKYLFRKEGQNVTLSCEQNLNHDAMYWYRQDPGQGLRLIYYSQIVNDFQKGDIAEGYSVSREKKESFPLTVTSAQKNPTAFYLCASSIYSTRTGELFFGEGSRLTVL.